One and the same sample provided the 5 T cell receptor beta chains below, sequenced in a study of blood T cells in healthy people across ages. Next came a second PCR, run for about 7 to 12 cycles, which used a sample-barcoded 5' primer along with a J-beta primer mix. MiXCR, applied by TCRdb to the 5' RACE reads, yields one record per CDR3 protein. The data hold roughly 680,000 distinct CDR3 sequences, with around 48% observed a single time. Source material: blood. The origin of the receptors is a woman in her fifties or sixties in good health.

The V gene is TRBV6-2 or TRBV6-3, the J gene TRBJ2-4; a possible D gene is TRBD2 (6 bases). Germline V lookup: CDR1 MNHEY, CDR2 SVGEGT. Trimming took off 11 bases at V and 9 bases at J, with 23 bases between the two ends. The CDR3 sequence is 14 residues long. DNA for the CDR3: TGTGCCGCGGGGAGAGGGGCCCTTCGCGGCATTCAGTACTTC. Amino acid sequence: CAAGRGALRGIQYF.

The chain links TRBV6-4 to TRBJ2-1; the match to TRBD2 covers 8 bases. This CDR3 region has 13 residues. The germline gives CDR1 MRHNA, CDR2 SNTAGT. V shed 1 base, J shed 10 bases, and the junction held 3 bases outside the gene matches. In nucleotides, the CDR3 is TGTGCCAGCAGTGACTTTCGGACTAGCGAGCAGTTCTTC. Residues: CASSDFRTSEQFF.

Details on this clonotype: This sequence may be a read error, since a much larger clone differs from it by one base. V gene TRBV7-3 combines with J gene TRBJ2-1; 11 bases line up with TRBD2. The J segment lost 6 bases and the V segment lost 5 bases, leaving 9 bases of the junction unmatched. The CDR3 sequence is 16 residues long. Germline CDR1 SGHTA, CDR2 FQGTGA. The CDR3 spells CASSDPGLAACNEQFF. DNA of the CDR3: TGTGCCAGCAGCGACCCGGGACTAGCGGCCTGCAATGAGCAGTTCTTC.

The gene calls are TRBV7-2 and TRBJ2-3, with D possibly being TRBD1 or TRBD2 (7 bases each). Germline assignment: CDR1 SGHTA and CDR2 FQGNSA. Deletions cut 4 bases from V and 4 bases from J, with 15 bases between. The CDR3 covers 15 residues. As DNA, the CDR3 is TGTGCCAGCAGCTCAGGGGGGGGTAGGGCAGATACGCAGTATTTT. It translates to CASSSGGGRADTQYF.

V and J are TRBV15 and TRBJ1-4; D is uncertain. Per germline, CDR1 LNHNV and CDR2 YYDKDF (reference sequence). The V and J ends lost 0 bases and 7 bases respectively, with 3 bases between them. CDR3 length: 12 residues. The chain's CDR3 is CATSRDREKLFF. CDR3 nucleotide sequence: TGTGCCACCAGCAGAGATCGTGAAAAACTGTTTTTT.